This T cell receptor (beta chain) is drawn from a study of blood T cell repertoires in COVID-19. Study summary: Italy, Spain and the United States were the sources of the convalescent and acute COVID-19 samples.

This clone was counted a few times. The table came from immunoSEQ multiplex PCR; TCRdb's copy has only in-frame clones and leaves some out. The profile shows roughly 250,000 clones, under 85% of them singletons. The CDR3 contains 15 residues. Germline loops: CDR1 SNHLY, CDR2 FYNNEI. V trimming: 6 bases; J trimming: 2 bases; junction bases outside the gene matches: 10. The sequencing sample was made of peripheral blood. V usage is TRBV2 and J usage is TRBJ2-7; 7 bases line up with TRBD1. The source is a woman between 35 and 50 years old with active or convalescent COVID-19. CDR3 residues: CASRDFDRVAYEQYF. CDR3 DNA: TGTGCCAGCAGGGATTTCGACAGGGTCGCCTACGAGCAGTACTTC.